This entry lists 23 T cell receptor beta chains sequenced from one sample in a study of shared clonotypes between healthy human individuals. The data were produced by immunoSEQ multiplex PCR, yet TCRdb's version contains in-frame clones alone and is incomplete. The data contain 2.3 million or so clones, just over 90% of them singletons. The sequenced material came from naive CD4+ T cells from PBMCs. Subset here: CD45RA+ positively selected. Receptor source: a man aged 18 to 29 in good health. Some clones in this sample may be carry-over from other donors' samples.

The V and J genes are TRBV28 and TRBJ2-7; D is unresolved. This CDR3 comprises 14 residues. The ends were cut back, 4 bases at V and 9 bases at J, with 19 bases in the middle. CDR1 MDHEN and CDR2 SYDVKM come from the germline V gene. Here the CDR3 DNA reads TGTGCCAGCAGTTATCGACTCCGATTAGGAGCGCAGTACTTC. It specifies CASSYRLRLGAQYF.

The chain combines TRBV7-9 with TRBJ2-7; 8 nucleotides align to TRBD1. Germline V lookup: CDR1 SEHNR, CDR2 FQNEAQ (reference sequence). V shed 4 bases and J 2 bases; nucleotides not matched to a gene: 4. CDR3 length equals 14 residues. The CDR3: CASSSPTGAYEQYF. CDR3 DNA sequence: TGTGCCAGCAGCTCCCCGACAGGGGCCTACGAGCAGTACTTC.

As concerns this clone: Other DNA sequences of this sample code for an identical CDR3. The J gene is TRBJ2-3, the V gene TRBV28, with D perhaps TRBD2 (7 bases). The CDR3 contains 15 residues. CDR1 and CDR2 from the germline V gene are MDHEN and SYDVKM. V gave up 2 bases and J gave up 3 bases, with 12 bases separating them. The CDR3 nucleotides are TGTGCCAGCAGTTTACGGGGGGCTGGAACAGATACGCAGTATTTT. It translates to CASSLRGAGTDTQYF.

This clone appeared a few times. This chain uses TRBV14 with TRBJ1-2; D remains ambiguous. V lost 0 bases and J lost 5, with 22 bases in between. Germline V CDR1 and CDR2: SGHDN, FVKESK. The CDR3 is 18 amino acids. The chain's CDR3 is CASSQDKRPAPSLYGYTF. CDR3 DNA: TGTGCCAGCAGCCAAGATAAACGGCCAGCCCCTAGCCTATATGGCTACACCTTC.

The gene calls are TRBV28 and TRBJ1-3; D remains ambiguous. This CDR3 has 16 amino acids. Germline assignment: CDR1 MDHEN and CDR2 SYDVKM. V lost 6 bases and J 0 bases, leaving 15 bases between the germline ends. DNA of the CDR3: TGTGCCAGCAGCTCCCCGGACGTCTCCTCTGGAAACACCATATATTTT. Translated: CASSSPDVSSGNTIYF. The entire variable domain, with the rest obtained from reference TRBV28 and TRBJ1-3, is as follows: DVKVTQSSRYLVKRTGEKVFLECVQDMDHENMFWYRQDPGLGLRLIYFSYDVKMKEKGDIPEGYSVSREKKERFSLILESASTNQTSMYLCASSSPDVSSGNTIYFGEGSWLTVV.

The J gene is TRBJ2-7, the V gene TRBV28, with D perhaps given as TRBD1 or TRBD2 (6 bases each). The V gene lost 2 bases and the J gene lost 7 bases, with 15 bases spanning the gap. The CDR3 is made up of 14 amino acids. The germline V gene has CDR1 MDHEN and CDR2 SYDVKM. The CDR3 here is CASSLGHRAGEQYF. In nucleotides, the CDR3 is TGTGCCAGCAGTTTAGGCCACAGGGCGGGGGAGCAGTACTTC.

The V gene is TRBV4-3, the J gene TRBJ1-1; no reliable D call. V was cut by 0 bases and J by 5 bases, with 22 bases left in between. This CDR3 is built from 18 residues. Germline assignment: CDR1 LGHNA and CDR2 YSLEER. This CDR3 is CASSQDSFRSGGRTEAFF. As DNA, the CDR3 is TGCGCCAGCAGCCAAGATAGTTTTAGATCAGGCGGGCGGACTGAAGCTTTCTTT.

The V gene is TRBV9, the J gene TRBJ1-4; tentative D call: TRBD1 (5 bases). Germline V lookup: CDR1 SGDLS, CDR2 YYNGEE. V shed 5 bases and J shed 10 bases, with 12 bases lying between them. The CDR3 covers 12 residues. The DNA of the CDR3 is TGTGCCAGCAGTGACTCGGGGGGAAAACTGTTTTTT. It codes for CASSDSGGKLFF.

V and J are TRBV2 and TRBJ2-3; D gene unclear. The V gene's germline CDR1 is SNHLY and CDR2 FYNNEI. Deletions cut 8 bases from V and 2 bases from J, with 14 bases between. CDR3 length equals 14 residues. CDR3 residues: CASRWTSNTDTQYF. The CDR3 DNA follows: TGTGCCAGCCGCTGGACCTCAAACACAGATACGCAGTATTTT.

V and J are TRBV5-1 and TRBJ2-7, with 8 bases aligning to TRBD2. Per the germline V gene, CDR1 is SGHRS and CDR2 is YFSETQ. This CDR3 spans 15 amino acids. J gave up 2 bases and V 4 bases, and 8 bases lay outside the gene matches. For the CDR3, the DNA is TGCGCCAGCAGCCCGGAGACTAGCGCTCCCTACGAGCAGTACTTC. Translating it yields CASSPETSAPYEQYF.

V is TRBV5-5 and J is TRBJ1-2, with no clear D. The germline gives CDR1 SGHKS, CDR2 YYEKEE (reference sequence). The CDR3 is 13 residues long. V lost 4 bases to trimming and J lost 0 bases, with 7 bases between them. The CDR3 nucleotides read TGTGCCAGCAGCCCCGCCACTAACTATGGCTACACCTTC. It yields the protein CASSPATNYGYTF.

The chain uses TRBV5-1 and TRBJ2-7; D possibly matches TRBD1 or TRBD2 (6 bases each). Trimming cost V 3 bases and J 5 bases, with 24 bases left between them. The CDR3 contains 17 residues. CDR1 is SGHRS, CDR2 YFSETQ, per germline. Here the CDR3 reads CASSYGDPGGGFNEQYF. The CDR3 DNA sequence: TGCGCCAGCAGCTACGGGGACCCCGGAGGGGGGTTCAACGAGCAGTACTTC. Drawing the rest from reference TRBV5-1 and TRBJ2-7, the complete variable domain is KAGVTQTPRYLIKTRGQQVTLSCSPISGHRSVSWYQQTPGQGLQFLFEYFSETQRNKGNFPGRFSGRQFSNSRSEMNVSTLELGDSALYLCASSYGDPGGGFNEQYFGPGTRLTVT.

The chain carries TRBV7-2 and TRBJ2-3; 8 nucleotides match TRBD2. The germline gives CDR1 SGHTA, CDR2 FQGNSA. The CDR3 runs 15 residues. V shed 6 bases and J 4 bases; nucleotides not matched to a gene: 9. CDR3 sequence (DNA): TGTGCCAGCAGTCCGGTAGTCGGGAGGGCAGATACGCAGTATTTT. As protein: CASSPVVGRADTQYF.

The genes are TRBV28 and TRBJ2-7, with D possibly being TRBD2 (5 bases). The CDR3 sequence is 13 residues long. CDR1 and CDR2 from the germline V gene are MDHEN and SYDVKM. Trimming pared 6 bases from V and 3 bases from J, leaving 12 bases between. CDR3 nucleotides: TGTGCCAGCAGGAGGGTAGGTAGCTACGAGCAGTACTTC. Protein product: CASRRVGSYEQYF. The variable domain in full, with the rest retrieved from reference TRBV28 and TRBJ2-7, is DVKVTQSSRYLVKRTGEKVFLECVQDMDHENMFWYRQDPGLGLRLIYFSYDVKMKEKGDIPEGYSVSREKKERFSLILESASTNQTSMYLCASRRVGSYEQYFGPGTRLTVT.

The CDR3 spells CASSEALAGELFF. CDR3 nucleotides: TGTGCCAGCAGTGAAGCCTTGGCCGGGGAGCTGTTTTTT. V is TRBV2 and J is TRBJ2-2; D call uncertain. The CDR3 contains 13 residues. The V gene's germline CDR1 is SNHLY and CDR2 FYNNEI. V shed 0 bases and J shed 6 bases, with 5 bases lying between them.

The V gene is TRBV27, the J gene TRBJ2-5; D gene uncertain. The DNA matches TRBJ2-7 better at its end, which makes the J call doubtful. The CDR3 covers 12 residues. CDR1 MNHEY and CDR2 SMNVEV come from the germline V gene (reference sequence). CDR3 coding DNA: TGTGCCAGCGCGAGTGGGGCCTACGAGCAGTACTTC. The encoded protein is CASASGAYEQYF.

This chain uses TRBV27 with TRBJ2-7; the D gene is possibly TRBD1 (5 bases). V lost 0 bases to trimming and J lost 5 bases, with 23 bases between them. Germline loops: CDR1 MNHEY, CDR2 SMNVEV (reference sequence). This CDR3 region has 18 residues. The CDR3 region is CASSLSISGHANSNEQYF. Here the CDR3 DNA reads TGTGCCAGCAGTTTATCGATTTCCGGACACGCAAATTCCAACGAGCAGTACTTC.

The chain combines TRBV5-1 with TRBJ1-4; TRBD1 might be the D (6 bases). Germline V lookup: CDR1 SGHRS, CDR2 YFSETQ. Trimming shortened V by 0 bases and J by 7 bases, and 16 bases separated the two germline ends. The CDR3 consists of 16 residues. CDR3 sequence reads: CASSLGLGAVTEKLFF. In DNA, the CDR3 is TGCGCCAGCAGCTTGGGTCTGGGGGCAGTTACTGAAAAACTGTTTTTT.

V gene TRBV6-5 combines with J gene TRBJ2-7; D is perhaps TRBD2 (6 bases). CDR1 and CDR2 (germline): MNHEY, SVGAGI. The germline V and J ends were trimmed by 4 bases and 0 bases, with 16 bases remaining between them. The CDR3 runs 16 residues. In nucleotides, the CDR3 is TGTGCCAGCAGTTTGGGGGGATCTAAGAGCTCCTACGAGCAGTACTTC. Translation: CASSLGGSKSSYEQYF.

The chain recombines TRBV9 with TRBJ2-7; weak D call: TRBD2 (5 bases). Germline CDR1 reads SGDLS; CDR2 reads YYNGEE. This CDR3 has 15 amino acids. Trimming stripped 3 bases from V and 5 bases from J, with 18 bases between. This CDR3 reads CASSAGEGIPHEQYF. For the CDR3, the DNA is TGTGCCAGCAGCGCAGGCGAGGGAATCCCCCACGAGCAGTACTTC.

The chain links TRBV18 to TRBJ1-5; unclear D gene. The germline V gene encodes CDR1 KGHSH and CDR2 LQKENI. V lost 5 bases to trimming and J lost 4 bases, with 12 bases between them. The CDR3 covers 14 residues. Here the CDR3 DNA reads TGTGCCAGCTCATCCGCCGACGGAAATCAGCCCCAGCATTTT. Translating it yields CASSSADGNQPQHF.

For the CDR3, the DNA is TGCGCCAGCAGCTTAGGTACAGGGGGCACGAGAGAGCAGTACTTC. Protein product: CASSLGTGGTREQYF. This chain uses TRBV5-1 with TRBJ2-7; 9 nucleotides align to TRBD1. J lost 7 bases, V lost 2 bases, and 10 bases had no gene match. Germline assignment: CDR1 SGHRS and CDR2 YFSETQ. The CDR3 sequence is 15 residues long.

The chain combines TRBV2 with TRBJ1-2, with TRBD1 as a possible D gene (5 bases). The CDR3 runs to 14 residues. Per germline, CDR1 SNHLY and CDR2 FYNNEI. V was cut by 7 bases and J by 6 bases, with 18 bases left in between. As DNA, the CDR3 is TGTGCCAGCACTAAGACAGCGACCTCGGATGGCTACACCTTC. It is translated as CASTKTATSDGYTF.